This T cell receptor beta chain was captured by sequencing in a study of blood T cell repertoires in COVID-19. V lost 0 bases, J lost 6 bases, and 9 bases lay in between. The germline CDR1 and CDR2 sequences are SGHVS and FQNEAQ. This CDR3 region has 14 residues. Generated by immunoSEQ multiplex PCR, the TCRdb table keeps only in-frame clones and is missing some. The sample consists of 300,000 to 450,000 clones, approximately 89% of them appearing once. The V call is TRBV7-8, the J call TRBJ1-5; a weak D match, TRBD1 (5 bases). Sequencing used peripheral blood. The source is an older woman with COVID-19, enrolled during active disease. The CDR3, as DNA: TGTGCCAGCAGCTTAGCCCCAAGGGGTCAGCCCCAGCATTTT. Encoded protein: CASSLAPRGQPQHF.